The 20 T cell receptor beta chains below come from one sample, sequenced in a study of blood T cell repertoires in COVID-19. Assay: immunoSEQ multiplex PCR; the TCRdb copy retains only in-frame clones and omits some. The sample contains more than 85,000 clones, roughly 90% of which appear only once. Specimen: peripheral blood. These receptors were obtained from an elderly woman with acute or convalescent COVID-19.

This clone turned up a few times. In nucleotides, the CDR3 is TGCGCCAGCAGCCAAGGGGGCAGCATCTATGGCTACACCTTC. Protein: CASSQGGSIYGYTF. The chain joins TRBV4-3 to TRBJ1-2, with D tentatively TRBD1 (5 bases). Per the germline V gene, CDR1 is LGHNA and CDR2 is YSLEER. This CDR3 region has 14 residues. V gave up 1 base and J gave up 4 bases, with 10 bases separating them.

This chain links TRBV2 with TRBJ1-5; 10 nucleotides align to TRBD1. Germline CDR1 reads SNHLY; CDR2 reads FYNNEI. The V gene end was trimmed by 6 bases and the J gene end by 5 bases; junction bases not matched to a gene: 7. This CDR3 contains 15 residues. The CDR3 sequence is CASRLGTGVHQPQHF. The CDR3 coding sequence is TGTGCCAGCAGGCTTGGGACAGGGGTACATCAGCCCCAGCATTTT.

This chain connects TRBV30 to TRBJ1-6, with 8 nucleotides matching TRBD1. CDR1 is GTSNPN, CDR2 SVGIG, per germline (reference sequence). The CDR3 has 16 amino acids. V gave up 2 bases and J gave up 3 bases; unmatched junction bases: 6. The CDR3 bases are TGTGCCTGGAGTCCGGTACAGGGGGTCTATAATTCACCCCTCCACTTT. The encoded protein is CAWSPVQGVYNSPLHF.

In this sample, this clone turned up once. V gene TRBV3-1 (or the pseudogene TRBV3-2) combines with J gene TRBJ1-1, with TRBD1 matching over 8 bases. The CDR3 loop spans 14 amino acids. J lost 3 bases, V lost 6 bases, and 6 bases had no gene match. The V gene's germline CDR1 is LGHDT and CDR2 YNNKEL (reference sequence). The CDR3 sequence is CASRIGTGHTEAFF. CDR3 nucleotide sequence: TGTGCCAGCAGAATCGGGACAGGCCACACTGAAGCTTTCTTT.

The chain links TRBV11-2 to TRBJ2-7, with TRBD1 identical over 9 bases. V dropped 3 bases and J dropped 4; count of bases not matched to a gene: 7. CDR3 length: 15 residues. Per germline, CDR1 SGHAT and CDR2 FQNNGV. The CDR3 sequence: CASSFPTGGIYEQYF. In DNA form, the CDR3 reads TGTGCCAGCAGCTTCCCTACAGGGGGCATTTACGAGCAGTACTTC. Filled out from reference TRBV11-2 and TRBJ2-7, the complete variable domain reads EAGVAQSPRYKIIEKRQSVAFWCNPISGHATLYWYQQILGQGPKLLIQFQNNGVVDDSQLPKDRFSAERLKGVDSTLKIQPAKLEDSAVYLCASSFPTGGIYEQYFGPGTRLTVT.

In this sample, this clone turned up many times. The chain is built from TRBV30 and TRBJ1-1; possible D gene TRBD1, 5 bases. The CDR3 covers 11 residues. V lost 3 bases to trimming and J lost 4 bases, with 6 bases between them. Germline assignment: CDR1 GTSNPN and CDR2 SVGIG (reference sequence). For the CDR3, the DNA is TGTGCCTGGAGCAGGGTCACTGAAGCTTTCTTT. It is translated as CAWSRVTEAFF.

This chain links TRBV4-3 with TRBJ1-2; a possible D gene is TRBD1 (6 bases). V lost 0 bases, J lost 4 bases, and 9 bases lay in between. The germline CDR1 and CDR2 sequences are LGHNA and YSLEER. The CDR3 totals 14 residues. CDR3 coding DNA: TGCGCCAGCAGCCAAGAAAGGGGGATCTATGGCTACACCTTC. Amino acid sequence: CASSQERGIYGYTF.

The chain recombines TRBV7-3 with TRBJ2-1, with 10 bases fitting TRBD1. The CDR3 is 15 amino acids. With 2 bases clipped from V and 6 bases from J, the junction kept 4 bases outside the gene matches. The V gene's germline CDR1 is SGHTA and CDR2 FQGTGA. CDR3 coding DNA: TGTGCCAGCAGCTTAGGGACAGGGGCATTCAATGAGCAGTTCTTC. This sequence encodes CASSLGTGAFNEQFF. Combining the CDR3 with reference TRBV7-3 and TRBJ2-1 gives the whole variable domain GAGVSQTPSNKVTEKGKYVELRCDPISGHTALYWYRQSLGQGPEFLIYFQGTGAADDSGLPNDRFFAVRPEGSVSTLKIQRTERGDSAVYLCASSLGTGAFNEQFFGPGTRLTVL.

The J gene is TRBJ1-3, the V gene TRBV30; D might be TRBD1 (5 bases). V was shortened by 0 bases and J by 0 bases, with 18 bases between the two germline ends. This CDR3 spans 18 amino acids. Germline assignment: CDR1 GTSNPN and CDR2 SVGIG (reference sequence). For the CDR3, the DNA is TGTGCCTGGAGTGTCCATTGGCAGGGCCGTGCCTCTGGAAACACCATATATTTT. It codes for CAWSVHWQGRASGNTIYF.

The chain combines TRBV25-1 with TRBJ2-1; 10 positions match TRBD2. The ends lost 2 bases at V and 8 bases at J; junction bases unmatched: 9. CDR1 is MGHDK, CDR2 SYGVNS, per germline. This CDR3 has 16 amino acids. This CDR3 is CASSELIAGGVDEQFF. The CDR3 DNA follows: TGTGCCAGCAGTGAACTTATAGCGGGAGGAGTCGATGAGCAGTTCTTC. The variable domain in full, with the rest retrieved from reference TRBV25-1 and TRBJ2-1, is EADIYQTPRYLVIGTGKKITLECSQTMGHDKMYWYQQDPGMELHLIHYSYGVNSTEKGDLSSESTVSRIRTEHFPLTLESARPSHTSQYLCASSELIAGGVDEQFFGPGTRLTVL.

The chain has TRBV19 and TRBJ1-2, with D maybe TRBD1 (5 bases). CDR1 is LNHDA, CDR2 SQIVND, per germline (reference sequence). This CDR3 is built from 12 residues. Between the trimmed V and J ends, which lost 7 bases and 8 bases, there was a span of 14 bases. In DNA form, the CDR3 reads TGTGCCAGTAACCAGCAGGGTAGCGGCTACACCTTC. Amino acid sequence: CASNQQGSGYTF.

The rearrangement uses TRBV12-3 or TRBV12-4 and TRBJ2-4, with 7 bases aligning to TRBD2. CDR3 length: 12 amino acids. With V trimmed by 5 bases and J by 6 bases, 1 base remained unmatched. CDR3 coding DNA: TGTGCCAGCAGTCCGGGGGGAAACATTCAGTACTTC. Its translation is CASSPGGNIQYF.

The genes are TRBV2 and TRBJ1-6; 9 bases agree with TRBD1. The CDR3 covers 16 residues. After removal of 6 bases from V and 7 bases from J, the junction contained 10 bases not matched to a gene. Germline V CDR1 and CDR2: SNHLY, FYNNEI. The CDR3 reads CASRLQGAQSNSPLHF. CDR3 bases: TGTGCCAGCAGATTACAGGGGGCGCAGTCCAATTCACCCCTCCACTTT.

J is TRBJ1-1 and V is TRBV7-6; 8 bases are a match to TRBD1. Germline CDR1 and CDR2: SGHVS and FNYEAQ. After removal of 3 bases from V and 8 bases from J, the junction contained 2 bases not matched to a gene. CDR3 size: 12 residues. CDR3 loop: CASSFAGGEAFF. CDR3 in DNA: TGTGCCAGCAGCTTTGCAGGGGGCGAAGCTTTCTTT.

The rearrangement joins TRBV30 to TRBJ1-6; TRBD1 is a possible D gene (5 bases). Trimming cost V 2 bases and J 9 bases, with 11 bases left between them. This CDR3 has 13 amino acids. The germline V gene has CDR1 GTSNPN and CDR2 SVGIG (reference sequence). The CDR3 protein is CAWSSGLSSPLHF. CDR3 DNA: TGTGCCTGGAGTTCGGGACTCAGTTCACCCCTCCACTTT.

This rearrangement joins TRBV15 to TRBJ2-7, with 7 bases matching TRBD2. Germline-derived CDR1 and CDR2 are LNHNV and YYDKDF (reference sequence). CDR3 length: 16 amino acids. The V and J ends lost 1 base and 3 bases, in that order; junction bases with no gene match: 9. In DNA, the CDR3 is TGTGCCACCAGCAGAGGAGGCACAGCGGGGAGCTACGAGCAGTACTTC. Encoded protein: CATSRGGTAGSYEQYF.

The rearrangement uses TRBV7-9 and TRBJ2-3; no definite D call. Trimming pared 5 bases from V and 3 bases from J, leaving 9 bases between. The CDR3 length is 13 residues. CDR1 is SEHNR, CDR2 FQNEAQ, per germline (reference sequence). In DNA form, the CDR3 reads TGTGCCAGCAGCCCCCACGGGACAGATACGCAGTATTTT. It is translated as CASSPHGTDTQYF.

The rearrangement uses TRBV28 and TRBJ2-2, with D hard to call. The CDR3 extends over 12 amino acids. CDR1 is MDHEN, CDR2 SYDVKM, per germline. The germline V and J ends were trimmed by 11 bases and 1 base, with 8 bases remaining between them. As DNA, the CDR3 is TGTGCCTCTGGCGGGAACACCGGGGAGCTGTTTTTT. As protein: CASGGNTGELFF. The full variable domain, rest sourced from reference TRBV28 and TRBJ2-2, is DVKVTQSSRYLVKRTGEKVFLECVQDMDHENMFWYRQDPGLGLRLIYFSYDVKMKEKGDIPEGYSVSREKKERFSLILESASTNQTSMYLCASGGNTGELFFGEGSRLTVL.

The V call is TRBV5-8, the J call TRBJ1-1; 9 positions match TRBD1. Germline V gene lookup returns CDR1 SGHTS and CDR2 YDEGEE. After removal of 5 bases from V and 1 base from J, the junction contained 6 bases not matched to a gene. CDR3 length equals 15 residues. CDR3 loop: CASSWPGQGNTEAFF. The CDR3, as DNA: TGTGCCAGCAGTTGGCCGGGACAGGGGAACACTGAAGCTTTCTTT. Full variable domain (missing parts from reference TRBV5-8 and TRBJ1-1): EAGVTQSPTHLIKTRGQQATLRCSPISGHTSVYWYQQALGLGLQFLLWYDEGEERNRGNFPPRFSGRQFPNYSSELNVNALELEDSALYLCASSWPGQGNTEAFFGQGTRLTVV.

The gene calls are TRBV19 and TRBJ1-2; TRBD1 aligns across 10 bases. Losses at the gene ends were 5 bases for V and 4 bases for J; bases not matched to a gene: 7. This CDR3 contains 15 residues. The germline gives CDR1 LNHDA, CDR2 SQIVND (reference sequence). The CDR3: CASSLSTGGGYGYTF. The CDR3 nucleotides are TGTGCCAGTAGTTTATCGACAGGGGGCGGCTATGGCTACACCTTC.